This T cell receptor (beta chain) was captured in a study of blood T cells in healthy people across ages. Together with a sample-barcoded 5' primer, a J-beta primer mix was included in a second PCR lasting roughly 7 to 11 cycles. TCRdb itself ran the 5' RACE reads through MiXCR, one entry per CDR3 protein. In the table there are 750,000 to 950,000 distinct CDR3 sequences, roughly 24% of which are singletons. There are a few counts of this clonotype. The CDR3 totals 16 residues. Germline V lookup: CDR1 SQVTM, CDR2 ANQGSEA. In addition, the sample was reused for a study of T cells of mothers and their children.

The material sequenced was blood. The clonotype originates from a boy younger than 18 in good health. The gene calls are TRBV29-1 and TRBJ2-1; TRBD1 agrees at 9 bases. The DNA end favors TRBJ2-5, so the J call may be wrong. The CDR3, as DNA: TGCAGCGTTGAAGCAACGTGGACAGGGGCCGGGGAGACCCAGTACTTC. Translated: CSVEATWTGAGETQYF.